Following are 16 T cell receptor beta chains from one sample sequenced in a study of T cell responses to AZD1222 COVID-19 vaccine. Here immunoSEQ multiplex PCR was the method, and the copy in TCRdb shows in-frame clones only, minus some. The data contain approximately 85,000 clones, roughly nine tenths of them singletons. This material consisted of peripheral blood, taken on day 0 of AZD1222 vaccination. The receptors stem from an adult in good health.

The chain is built from TRBV5-1 and TRBJ2-5; TRBD1 matches at 7 bases. The length of the CDR3 is 13 residues. CDR1 is SGHRS, CDR2 YFSETQ, per germline. V dropped 5 bases and J dropped 1; count of bases not matched to a gene: 2. CDR3 in DNA: TGCGCCAGCAGAACAGGGGTCCAAGAGACCCAGTACTTC. Protein product: CASRTGVQETQYF.

This clone was seen once. The chain employs TRBV6-4 and TRBJ2-1; 10 bases fit TRBD1. The V gene end was trimmed by 4 bases and the J gene end by 7 bases; junction bases not matched to a gene: 1. CDR3 length equals 13 residues. The V gene's germline CDR1 is MRHNA and CDR2 SNTAGT. CDR3 bases: TGTGCCAGCAGTGGGACAGGGGGAAATGAGCAGTTCTTC. This sequence encodes CASSGTGGNEQFF.

The chain joins TRBV5-8 to TRBJ2-5; 12 bases match TRBD1. The germline gives CDR1 SGHTS, CDR2 YDEGEE. The CDR3 length is 15 residues. V lost 5 bases, J lost 5 bases, and 7 bases stayed unmatched. The CDR3 reads CASSWGTGGRETQYF. CDR3 in DNA: TGTGCCAGCAGTTGGGGGACAGGGGGCCGGGAGACCCAGTACTTC.

The chain recombines TRBV28 with TRBJ1-1, with TRBD1 matching 7 bases. Trimming took 6 bases from V and 1 from J; bases not matched to a gene: 8. This CDR3 has 15 residues. Germline assignment: CDR1 MDHEN and CDR2 SYDVKM. The CDR3 DNA reads TGTGCCAGCAGGGAGGACAGGAGTGGGAACACTGAAGCTTTCTTT. Translating gives CASREDRSGNTEAFF.

This chain links TRBV27 with TRBJ1-4; D is uncertain. Germline CDR1 and CDR2: MNHEY and SMNVEV (reference sequence). V was shortened by 4 bases and J by 3 bases, with 9 bases between the two germline ends. The length of the CDR3 is 14 residues. The CDR3 region has the DNA TGTGCCAGCAGTTCCCTGAAGGCTAATGAAAAACTGTTTTTT. Amino acids: CASSSLKANEKLFF.

This clone has just one count. The V gene is TRBV15, the J gene TRBJ1-5; 7 bases align to TRBD1. V shed 5 bases and J 3 bases; nucleotides not matched to a gene: 4. CDR1 is LNHNV and CDR2 is YYDKDF in the germline V gene (reference sequence). CDR3 length: 14 residues. In DNA, the CDR3 is TGTGCCACCAGCCAGGGACAGATCAATCAGCCCCAGCATTTT. Encoded protein: CATSQGQINQPQHF. Together with reference TRBV15 and TRBJ1-5, the CDR3 gives the full variable domain: DAMVIQNPRYQVTQFGKPVTLSCSQTLNHNVMYWYQQKSSQAPKLLFHYYDKDFNNEADTPDNFQSRRPNTSFCFLDIRSPGLGDTAMYLCATSQGQINQPQHFGDGTRLSIL.

The chain links TRBV25-1 to TRBJ1-2, with D unclear. CDR3 length: 14 amino acids. With 0 bases removed from V and 2 bases from J, the gap between germline ends came to 7 bases. Germline V gene data show CDR1 as MGHDK and CDR2 as SYGVNS. The CDR3 loop reads CASSEYLLNYGYTF. DNA of the CDR3: TGTGCCAGCAGTGAATATTTGCTGAACTATGGCTACACCTTC.

This chain connects TRBV5-5 to TRBJ2-3; no reliable D call. V was trimmed by 4 bases and J by 3 bases, leaving 15 bases between them. Germline CDR1 reads SGHKS; CDR2 reads YYEKEE (reference sequence). This CDR3 spans 15 amino acids. CDR3 sequence: CASSTRWGPTDTQYF. The CDR3 DNA is TGTGCCAGCAGCACGAGGTGGGGTCCGACAGATACGCAGTATTTT. The whole variable domain, remainder taken from reference TRBV5-5 and TRBJ2-3, is DAGVTQSPTHLIKTRGQQVTLRCSPISGHKSVSWYQQVLGQGPQFIFQYYEKEERGRGNFPDRFSARQFPNYSSELNVNALLLGDSALYLCASSTRWGPTDTQYFGPGTRLTVL.

This sequence joins TRBV29-1 and TRBJ2-1, with no clear D. Germline V gene lookup returns CDR1 SQVTM and CDR2 ANQGSEA. The CDR3 loop spans 11 amino acids. The V end lost 4 bases, the J end lost 8 bases, and 9 bases lay between the germline ends. The CDR3 loop reads CSVGRDYEQFF. DNA of the CDR3: TGCAGCGTTGGAAGGGATTATGAGCAGTTCTTC.

The gene calls are TRBV7-2 and TRBJ1-2, with 10 bases fitting TRBD1. This CDR3 comprises 16 residues. The V and J ends lost 1 base and 4 bases, in that order; junction bases with no gene match: 6. Per the germline V gene, CDR1 is SGHTA and CDR2 is FQGNSA. The DNA of the CDR3 is TGTGCCAGCAGCTTAGAAACGGGACAGGGGCGCTATGGCTACACCTTC. This translates into CASSLETGQGRYGYTF.

This chain joins TRBV7-2 and TRBJ2-1; D is possibly TRBD2 (6 bases). The CDR3 loop spans 16 amino acids. The germline V and J ends were trimmed by 5 bases and 0 bases, with 14 bases remaining between them. Germline-derived CDR1 and CDR2 are SGHTA and FQGNSA. The CDR3 reads CASSPRLGSSYNEQFF. The CDR3 bases are TGTGCCAGCAGCCCACGACTAGGGAGCTCCTACAATGAGCAGTTCTTC. Looking up the rest from reference TRBV7-2 and TRBJ2-1 gives the full variable domain: GAGVSQSPSNKVTEKGKDVELRCDPISGHTALYWYRQSLGQGLEFLIYFQGNSAPDKSGLPSDRFSAERTGGSVSTLTIQRTQQEDSAVYLCASSPRLGSSYNEQFFGPGTRLTVL.

In its sample, this clone was seen a few times. The V call is TRBV19, the J call TRBJ2-7; 7 positions agree with TRBD1. There are 15 residues in the CDR3. Unmatched junction bases numbered 3, after V lost 1 base and J lost 0 bases. CDR1 and CDR2 from the germline V gene are LNHDA and SQIVND (reference sequence). DNA of the CDR3: TGTGCCAGTAGTATAGCCAGGGGGAGCTCCTACGAGCAGTACTTC. Residues: CASSIARGSSYEQYF. Combining the CDR3 with reference TRBV19 and TRBJ2-7 gives the whole variable domain DGGITQSPKYLFRKEGQNVTLSCEQNLNHDAMYWYRQDPGQGLRLIYYSQIVNDFQKGDIAEGYSVSREKKESFPLTVTSAQKNPTAFYLCASSIARGSSYEQYFGPGTRLTVT.

This chain uses TRBV15 with TRBJ2-7; 14 bases line up with TRBD2. Germline V gene data show CDR1 as LNHNV and CDR2 as YYDKDF (reference sequence). The CDR3 loop spans 19 amino acids. The trim removed 3 bases at V and 0 bases at J, leaving 10 bases unmatched. CDR3 loop: CATSSLTGLAGVSSYEQYF. The DNA of the CDR3 is TGTGCCACCAGCAGCCTCACGGGACTAGCGGGGGTTAGCTCCTACGAGCAGTACTTC.

The chain has TRBV6-5 and TRBJ2-7; 8 positions match TRBD2. Germline lookup yields CDR1 MNHEY and CDR2 SVGAGI. The CDR3 has 15 residues. Losses at the gene ends were 5 bases for V and 5 bases for J; bases not matched to a gene: 11. CDR3 in DNA: TGTGCCAGCAGTACCCCCAGCGGGAGCAGGGACGAGCAGTACTTC. This encodes CASSTPSGSRDEQYF.

This chain uses TRBV2 with TRBJ1-5; the D gene is possibly TRBD1 (5 bases). CDR3 length equals 15 residues. Germline V CDR1 and CDR2: SNHLY, FYNNEI. V lost 0 bases and J 6 bases, leaving 12 bases between the germline ends. The CDR3, as DNA: TGTGCCAGCAGTGAAGCGGGGGGAGGTACTCAGCCCCAGCATTTT. Translating it yields CASSEAGGGTQPQHF.

The chain uses TRBV2 and TRBJ1-5; weak D call: TRBD1 (6 bases). Germline V gives CDR1 SNHLY, CDR2 FYNNEI. V was shortened by 4 bases and J by 0 bases, with 25 bases between the two germline ends. The CDR3 length is 20 residues. The CDR3 region has the DNA TGTGCCAGCAGTGTTGTAAGATCGGGGGCTACGGAGGGTAGCAATCAGCCCCAGCATTTT. Amino acids: CASSVVRSGATEGSNQPQHF.